Given below is one T cell receptor beta chain in context. The sample originates from a study of cytomegalovirus exposure and HLA in healthy donors. Clones were read by immunoSEQ multiplex PCR, and TCRdb kept only the in-frame ones, dropping some. Here the sample spans around 250,000 clones, 90% being singletons. CDR1 GTSNPN and CDR2 SVGIG come from the germline V gene (reference sequence). V was clipped by 0 bases and J by 0 bases, with 9 bases between them. CDR3 size: 15 residues. This chain joins TRBV30 and TRBJ1-3; D is unclear. This TCR was recovered from a woman younger than 30 in good health and CMV-seronegative. The sample consisted of PBMCs. As DNA, the CDR3 is TGTGCCTGGAGTGTATTTGAACTCTCTGGAAACACCATATATTTT. Translated: CAWSVFELSGNTIYF. Combining the CDR3 with reference TRBV30 and TRBJ1-3 gives the whole variable domain SQTIHQWPATLVQPVGSPLSLECTVEGTSNPNLYWYRQAAGRGLQLLFYSVGIGQISSEVPQNLSASRPQDRQFILSSKKLLLSDSGFYLCAWSVFELSGNTIYFGEGSWLTVV.